The clone carrying this T cell receptor beta chain turned up a few times. This sample is part of a study of blood T cell repertoires in COVID-19. Study-wide context: Collection of acute and convalescent COVID-19 samples took place in the United States, Italy and Spain. PBMCs, B-cell-depleted T cells, or T cells were the source of the cDNA or gDNA that made up the material.

Authors' analysis steps: It was from reference gene primer amplification that nucleated cell counts were estimated. The method was immunoSEQ multiplex PCR; TCRdb's version includes in-frame clones alone and lacks a portion of them. Clonal size and the V and J genes are those of that table, whereas D and trimming came from the DNA. Found here are about 390,000 clones, about 90% of them singletons; the top ten hold roughly 2%. This clonotype was sampled from a woman aged 55-70 years with COVID-19, enrolled during active disease. Sequencing was done on a sample of peripheral blood.

CDR3 bases: TGTGCCAGCTCACCCGTCTACAATGAGCAGTTCTTC. It is translated as CASSPVYNEQFF. This chain joins TRBV18 and TRBJ2-1, with D uncertain. The CDR3 loop spans 12 amino acids. V lost 3 bases to trimming and J lost 3 bases, with 3 bases between them. Germline CDR1 is KGHSH and CDR2 is LQKENI.